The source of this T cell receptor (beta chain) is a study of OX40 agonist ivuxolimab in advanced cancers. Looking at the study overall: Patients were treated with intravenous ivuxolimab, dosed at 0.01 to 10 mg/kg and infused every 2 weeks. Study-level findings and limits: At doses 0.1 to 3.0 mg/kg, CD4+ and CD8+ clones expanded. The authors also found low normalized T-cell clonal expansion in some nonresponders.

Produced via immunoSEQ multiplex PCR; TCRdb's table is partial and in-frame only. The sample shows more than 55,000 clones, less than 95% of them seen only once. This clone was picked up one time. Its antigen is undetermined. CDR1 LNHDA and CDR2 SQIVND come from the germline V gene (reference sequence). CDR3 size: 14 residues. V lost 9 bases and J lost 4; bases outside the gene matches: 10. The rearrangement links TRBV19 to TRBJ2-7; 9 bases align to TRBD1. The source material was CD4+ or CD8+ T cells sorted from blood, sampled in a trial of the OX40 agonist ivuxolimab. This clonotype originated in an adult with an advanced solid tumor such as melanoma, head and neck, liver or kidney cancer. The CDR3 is CASSNRGRGYEQYF. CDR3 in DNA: TGTGCCAGCTCCAACAGGGGGCGAGGATACGAGCAGTACTTC.